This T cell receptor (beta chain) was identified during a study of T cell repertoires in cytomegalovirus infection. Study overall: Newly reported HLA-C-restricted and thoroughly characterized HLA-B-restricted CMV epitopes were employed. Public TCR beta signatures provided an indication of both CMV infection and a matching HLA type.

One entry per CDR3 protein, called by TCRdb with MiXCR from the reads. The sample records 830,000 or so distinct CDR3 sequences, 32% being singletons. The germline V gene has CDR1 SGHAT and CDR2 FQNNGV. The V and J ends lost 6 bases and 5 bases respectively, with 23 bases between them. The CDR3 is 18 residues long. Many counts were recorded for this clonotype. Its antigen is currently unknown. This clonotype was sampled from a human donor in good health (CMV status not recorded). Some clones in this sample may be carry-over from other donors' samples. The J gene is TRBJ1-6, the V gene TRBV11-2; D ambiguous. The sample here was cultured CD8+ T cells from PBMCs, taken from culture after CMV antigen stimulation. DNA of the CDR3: TGTGCCAGCAGAGCCAACCCATTACCCCGGCGGGATAATTCACCCCTCCACTTT. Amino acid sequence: CASRANPLPRRDNSPLHF.